This T cell receptor beta chain was recovered during a study of a mutant IDH1 vaccine in newly diagnosed glioma (dated by TCRdb to the early 2020s). For the study in its entirety: Vaccination started 4-6 weeks after radiotherapy alone, or was given together with temozolomide cycles in the groups whose treatment included chemotherapy. Of the roughly 33 treated patients, roughly 60% were male and approximately 38% were female, and a mean age of 40.4 years was recorded. Before enrollment, most patients had been given radiochemotherapy with temozolomide as standard therapy, while the rest had received either radiotherapy alone or temozolomide alone. The week-35 safety follow-up was designated visit V12, and the week-47 end of study was designated visit V13. Peripheral blood was drawn at six visits: V03 (baseline), V05, V07, V10, V12 and V13. For exploratory analyses, about 25 treated patients had longitudinal TCRB deep sequencing done wherever samples were available. Broader findings and caveats from the paper: PBMC samples for TCRB deep sequencing were selected based on availability. No apparent relationship was observed between pseudoprogression and alterations in the top peripheral T cell clonotypes detected by TCRB sequencing. Immune responses induced by the vaccine were seen in approximately 93% of patients across multiple MHC alleles. According to the authors, sample limitations meant that analyses of patient blood samples could not be reproduced.

The sample's time point, from its label and the paper: week 47, end of study. A 20-mer mutant IDH1 peptide at 300 micrograms in Montanide made up each vaccine dose, which was injected subcutaneously together with topical imiquimod. Patients were given eight vaccinations, in weeks 1, 3, 5, 7, 11, 15, 19 and 23, which matched visits V03 through V10. Newly diagnosed WHO grade 3 or 4 IDH1-mutant astrocytomas showing loss of nuclear ATRX were present in the donors. The samples were drawn from NOA16, a multicentre, single-arm, open-label phase I trial in Germany that tested a mutant IDH1 peptide vaccine in humans for the first time. Genomic DNA for TCRB sequencing was extracted from EDTA blood using the DNeasy Blood and Tissue Kit. Based on the germline V gene, the CDR1 and CDR2 sequences are MGHRA and YSYEKL. At the junction V is shortened by 0 bases and J by 0 bases, with 9 bases in between. Measured from the cysteine to the phenylalanine, the CDR3 is 15 residues long. Only the CDR3 region is kept as DNA, spanning 45 bases read in frame from base 1.

This clone was counted once. No cognate antigen has been identified for it. No base quality information exists; no much larger clone differs at one position. Libraries came from the immunoSEQ multiplex PCR assay. The hsTCRB Kit was used according to the manufacturer's protocol to amplify rearranged TCR beta chain sequences. An Illumina MiSeq was used to sequence the TCRB libraries. In the paper's pipeline: The proprietary platform of the kit vendor was used for demultiplexing, trimming and gene mapping. TCRdb limited this immuneACCESS table to in-frame rearrangements with V and J called. A share of clones is missing; checked studies link under half to unresolved V genes, and the rest is unexplained. For V, J and clone size, that table is used; D and trimming come from the DNA. The sample yields over 45,000 clones; over 70% were counted once. Less than 6.5% of the sample is taken by the ten largest.

The TCR was taken from a man between 45 and 60 years old with glioma. Material: PBMCs, obtained from a glioma patient whose treatment included an IDH1 peptide vaccine. The rearranged chain carries TRBV4-1 and TRBJ2-7, with no confident D gene call. CDR3 sequence: CASSQDQFASYEQYF. The DNA sequence is as follows: TGCGCCAGCAGCCAAGATCAATTCGCCTCCTACGAGCAGTACTTC.